The 8 T cell receptor beta chains in this list originate from one sample, sequenced in a study of graft-versus-host responses after intestinal transplantation. The method was immunoSEQ multiplex PCR; TCRdb's version includes in-frame clones alone and lacks a portion of them. The data show under 80,000 clones, approximately 92% seen once. Source: PBMCs, taken 98 days after intestinal transplantation. The receptors here all came from a human patient who received an intestinal transplant, so some T cells may come from the graft donor.

The rearrangement joins TRBV28 to TRBJ2-3; D might be TRBD1 or TRBD2, each matching 5 bases. The germline V gene has CDR1 MDHEN and CDR2 SYDVKM. Trimming took 0 bases from V and 0 from J, leaving 16 bases between them. The CDR3 covers 18 residues. This CDR3 is CASSLCIMGPGSTDTQYF. The CDR3 region has the DNA TGTGCCAGCAGTTTATGCATAATGGGACCAGGGAGCACAGATACGCAGTATTTT.

The CDR3 loop reads CASSFRTSGPYSYNEQFF. The CDR3 region has the DNA TGTGCCAGCAGCTTTCGGACTAGCGGACCCTACTCCTACAATGAGCAGTTCTTC. J is TRBJ2-1 and V is TRBV11-2; 10 bases are a match to TRBD2. The CDR3 runs to 18 residues. The junction had 8 bases not matched to a gene; V was cut back by 3 bases and J by 0 bases. Germline values: CDR1 SGHAT, CDR2 FQNNGV. The whole variable domain, remainder taken from reference TRBV11-2 and TRBJ2-1, is EAGVAQSPRYKIIEKRQSVAFWCNPISGHATLYWYQQILGQGPKLLIQFQNNGVVDDSQLPKDRFSAERLKGVDSTLKIQPAKLEDSAVYLCASSFRTSGPYSYNEQFFGPGTRLTVL.

V and J are TRBV2 and TRBJ1-1; D call uncertain. The germline gives CDR1 SNHLY, CDR2 FYNNEI. This CDR3 has 13 residues. V shed 5 bases and J shed 2 bases, with 9 bases lying between them. CDR3 residues: CASSSEINTEAFF. The CDR3 nucleotides are TGTGCCAGCAGTTCCGAAATTAACACTGAAGCTTTCTTT.

J is TRBJ1-5 and V is TRBV6-1; D not resolved. The germline gives CDR1 MNHNS, CDR2 SASEGT. There are 15 residues in the CDR3. Trimming stripped 4 bases from V and 1 base from J, with 11 bases between. The CDR3 sequence is CASSVLKPSNQPQHF. The DNA of the CDR3 is TGTGCCAGCAGTGTTCTTAAGCCAAGCAATCAGCCCCAGCATTTT.

J is TRBJ2-3 and V is TRBV19; TRBD1 matches at 8 bases. After removal of 5 bases from V and 5 bases from J, the junction contained 6 bases not matched to a gene. This CDR3 region has 14 residues. Germline V lookup: CDR1 LNHDA, CDR2 SQIVND (reference sequence). The CDR3 sequence: CASSPRTGRDTQYF. CDR3 coding DNA: TGTGCCAGTAGTCCTAGGACAGGGCGAGATACGCAGTATTTT.

The J gene is TRBJ2-5, the V gene TRBV27; 8 nucleotides match TRBD2. The CDR3 totals 17 residues. Germline CDR1 MNHEY, CDR2 SMNVEV (reference sequence). V lost 0 bases and J lost 5; bases outside the gene matches: 11. The CDR3 nucleotides read TGTGCCAGCAGTTTATCCAGCGGGAGCCAATATAGGGAGACCCAGTACTTC. Residues: CASSLSSGSQYRETQYF.

This CDR3 reads CASSEIREGTDTQYF. Here the CDR3 DNA reads TGTGCCAGCAGTGAAATCAGGGAGGGCACAGATACGCAGTATTTT. The genes are TRBV6-1 and TRBJ2-3; possible D gene TRBD2, 6 bases. CDR1 and CDR2 from the germline V gene are MNHNS and SASEGT. The CDR3 runs to 15 residues. V lost 2 bases and J lost 1, with 10 bases in between.

This sequence joins TRBV6-5 and TRBJ2-5; D is perhaps TRBD1 (6 bases). The CDR3 has 14 amino acids. Germline V gene lookup returns CDR1 MNHEY and CDR2 SVGAGI. V lost 0 bases and J 1 base, leaving 6 bases between the germline ends. DNA of the CDR3: TGTGCCAGCAGTTACTCAGGGGGCCAAGAGACCCAGTACTTC. Translated: CASSYSGGQETQYF.